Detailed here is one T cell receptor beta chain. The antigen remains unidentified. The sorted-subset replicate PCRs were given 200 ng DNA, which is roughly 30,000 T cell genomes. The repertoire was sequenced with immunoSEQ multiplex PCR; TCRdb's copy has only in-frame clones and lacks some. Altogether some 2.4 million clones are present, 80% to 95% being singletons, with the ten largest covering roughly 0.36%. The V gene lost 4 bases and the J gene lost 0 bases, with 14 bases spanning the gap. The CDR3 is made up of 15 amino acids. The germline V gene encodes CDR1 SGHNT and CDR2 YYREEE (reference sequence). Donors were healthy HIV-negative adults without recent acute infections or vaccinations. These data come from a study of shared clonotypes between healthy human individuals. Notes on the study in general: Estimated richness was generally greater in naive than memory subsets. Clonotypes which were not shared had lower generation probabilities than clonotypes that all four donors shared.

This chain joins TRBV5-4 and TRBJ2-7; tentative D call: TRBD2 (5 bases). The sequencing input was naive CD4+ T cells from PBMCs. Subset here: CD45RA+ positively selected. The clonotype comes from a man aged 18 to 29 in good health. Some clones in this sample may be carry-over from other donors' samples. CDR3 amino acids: CASSPPAESSYEQYF. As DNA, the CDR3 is TGTGCCAGCAGCCCTCCAGCGGAGAGCTCCTACGAGCAGTACTTC.